A single sample gave rise to the 28 T cell receptor beta chains below, sequenced in a study of blood T cell repertoires in COVID-19. Here immunoSEQ multiplex PCR was the method, and the copy in TCRdb shows in-frame clones only, minus some. The sample yields under 250,000 clones, roughly nine tenths seen once. Material for sequencing was peripheral blood. The receptors stem from a man aged 18-30 years with active or convalescent COVID-19.

This clone was observed a single time. The chain employs TRBV5-1 and TRBJ1-1; tentatively, D is TRBD1 (5 bases). CDR1 is SGHRS, CDR2 YFSETQ, per germline. Trimming removed 0 bases from V and 0 bases from J, with 33 bases in between. This CDR3 region has 23 residues. The CDR3 DNA sequence: TGCGCCAGCAGCTTGGATCGTATCTTACAGGATCCCTCCTTGGGATGGCTGAACACTGAAGCTTTCTTT. The encoded protein is CASSLDRILQDPSLGWLNTEAFF.

The V gene is TRBV5-1, the J gene TRBJ1-2; no clear D gene. The CDR3 sequence is 15 residues long. Trimming removed 0 bases from V and 7 bases from J, with 16 bases in between. Per germline, CDR1 SGHRS and CDR2 YFSETQ. The CDR3 DNA is TGCGCCAGCAGCTTGGCCGGGGTTTTGGAGACTGGCTACACCTTC. Translated: CASSLAGVLETGYTF.

The chain employs TRBV4-2 and TRBJ2-7, with 12 bases matching TRBD2. The ends lost 0 bases at V and 2 bases at J; junction bases unmatched: 5. This CDR3 contains 17 residues. The germline V gene encodes CDR1 LGHNA and CDR2 YNFKEQ. CDR3 sequence: CASSQDPGLAGTYEQYF. DNA for the CDR3: TGTGCCAGCAGCCAAGATCCCGGACTAGCGGGGACCTACGAGCAGTACTTC.

The rearrangement links TRBV6-6 to TRBJ1-2; 8 bases are a match to TRBD1. The CDR3 runs 16 residues. Germline loops: CDR1 MNHNY, CDR2 SVGAGI (reference sequence). The trim removed 0 bases at V and 6 bases at J, leaving 9 bases unmatched. The CDR3 sequence is CASSYSSRGPSNGYTF. CDR3 DNA sequence: TGTGCCAGCAGTTACTCGAGCAGGGGGCCGTCTAATGGCTACACCTTC.

This clone was observed a few times. This rearrangement joins TRBV30 to TRBJ1-2; D perhaps matches TRBD1 (5 bases). The V and J ends lost 4 bases and 7 bases respectively, with 16 bases between them. The germline V gene encodes CDR1 GTSNPN and CDR2 SVGIG (reference sequence). The CDR3 extends over 13 amino acids. Written as DNA, the CDR3 is TGTGCCTGGATGTCTCGGGGGAGCGGTGGCTACACCTTC. Translating it yields CAWMSRGSGGYTF. Complete variable domain (other parts from reference TRBV30 and TRBJ1-2): SQTIHQWPATLVQPVGSPLSLECTVEGTSNPNLYWYRQAAGRGLQLLFYSVGIGQISSEVPQNLSASRPQDRQFILSSKKLLLSDSGFYLCAWMSRGSGGYTFGSGTRLTVV.

The chain recombines TRBV5-1 with TRBJ2-2; D uncertain. The V end was cut by 6 bases, the J end by 2 bases, with 8 bases between. The germline V gene encodes CDR1 SGHRS and CDR2 YFSETQ. The CDR3 consists of 13 residues. CDR3 nucleotides: TGCGCCAGCAATCAGGATAACACCGGGGAGCTGTTTTTT. Protein sequence: CASNQDNTGELFF.

The J gene is TRBJ1-2, the V gene TRBV18; D is perhaps TRBD1 (6 bases). The CDR3 totals 16 residues. Germline V gene data show CDR1 as KGHSH and CDR2 as LQKENI. Trimming took off 3 bases at V and 6 bases at J, with 20 bases between the two ends. CDR3: CASSPYPGEFSDGYTF. CDR3 DNA sequence: TGTGCCAGCTCACCCTATCCAGGGGAGTTTTCGGATGGCTACACCTTC. Full variable domain (outside the CDR3, taken from reference TRBV18 and TRBJ1-2): NAGVMQNPRHLVRRRGQEARLRCSPMKGHSHVYWYRQLPEEGLKFMVYLQKENIIDESGMPKERFSAEFPKEGPSILRIQQVVRGDSAAYFCASSPYPGEFSDGYTFGSGTRLTVV.

The chain carries TRBV5-1 and TRBJ1-4, with D perhaps TRBD1 (6 bases). The V end lost 1 base, the J end lost 7 bases, and 14 bases lay between the germline ends. Germline CDR1 is SGHRS and CDR2 is YFSETQ. The CDR3 totals 15 residues. CDR3 DNA sequence: TGCGCCAGCAGCTTGTCGGACAGTCAAATTGAAAAACTGTTTTTT. Protein: CASSLSDSQIEKLFF.

This clone was counted between two and nine times. The gene calls are TRBV7-9 and TRBJ1-1; the D gene is possibly TRBD1 (6 bases). CDR3 length: 11 residues. Per the germline V gene, CDR1 is SEHNR and CDR2 is FQNEAQ (reference sequence). The V and J ends lost 5 bases and 6 bases respectively, with 7 bases between them. CDR3 residues: CASSEGAEAFF. Written as DNA, the CDR3 is TGTGCCAGCAGCGAGGGGGCTGAAGCTTTCTTT.

This clone was seen a single time. The rearrangement uses TRBV5-6 and TRBJ2-2, with a tentative D call TRBD2 (5 bases). The germline V and J ends were trimmed by 2 bases and 5 bases, with 13 bases remaining between them. The CDR3 sequence is 15 residues long. In germline, CDR1 is SGHDT, CDR2 YYEEEE. CDR3 protein: CASSFRAPGTGELFF. In DNA, the CDR3 is TGTGCCAGCAGCTTCCGGGCTCCGGGGACCGGGGAGCTGTTTTTT.

This chain connects TRBV19 to TRBJ1-1, with 7 bases lining up with TRBD1. The trim removed 7 bases at V and 1 base at J, leaving 3 bases unmatched. Germline V gene data show CDR1 as LNHDA and CDR2 as SQIVND (reference sequence). The CDR3 covers 13 residues. CDR3 coding DNA: TGTGCCAGTATGACAGGGTGGAACACTGAAGCTTTCTTT. Translating it yields CASMTGWNTEAFF. The full variable domain, completed using reference TRBV19 and TRBJ1-1, is DGGITQSPKYLFRKEGQNVTLSCEQNLNHDAMYWYRQDPGQGLRLIYYSQIVNDFQKGDIAEGYSVSREKKESFPLTVTSAQKNPTAFYLCASMTGWNTEAFFGQGTRLTVV.

In regard to this clone: The junction shows a germline mismatch at one end, possibly a read error. The chain uses TRBV4-1 and TRBJ2-1; 8 bases map to TRBD2. There are 13 residues in the CDR3. The germline V gene encodes CDR1 MGHRA and CDR2 YSYEKL. The CDR3 protein is CASSQGSGAAVIF. CDR3 DNA sequence: TGCGCCAGCAGCCAAGGTAGCGGGGCTGCCGTTATCTTC.

The V and J genes are TRBV7-2 and TRBJ2-3, with D perhaps matching TRBD1 (5 bases). Germline V gene data show CDR1 as SGHTA and CDR2 as FQGNSA. The CDR3 totals 17 residues. V lost 1 base and J 0 bases, leaving 14 bases between the germline ends. CDR3 in DNA: TGTGCCAGCAGCTTAGGAGACAGACCATTCAGCACAGATACGCAGTATTTT. Residues: CASSLGDRPFSTDTQYF. Full variable domain (outside the CDR3, taken from reference TRBV7-2 and TRBJ2-3): GAGVSQSPSNKVTEKGKDVELRCDPISGHTALYWYRQSLGQGLEFLIYFQGNSAPDKSGLPSDRFSAERTGGSVSTLTIQRTQQEDSAVYLCASSLGDRPFSTDTQYFGPGTRLTVL.

The rearrangement uses TRBV2 and TRBJ1-4; possibly TRBD1 for D (6 bases). Trimming removed 7 bases from V and 2 bases from J, with 8 bases in between. The CDR3 extends over 13 amino acids. From germline, CDR1 is SNHLY and CDR2 FYNNEI. The CDR3 spells CASTQGTNEKLFF. The CDR3 DNA reads as TGTGCCAGCACCCAGGGGACTAATGAAAAACTGTTTTTT.

CDR3 region: CASSSRGTGDNSPLHF. The CDR3 bases are TGTGCCAGCAGCTCGCGGGGGACAGGGGATAATTCACCCCTCCACTTT. This sequence joins TRBV7-9 and TRBJ1-6, with 10 positions matching TRBD1. The CDR3 runs to 16 residues. Germline-derived CDR1 and CDR2 are SEHNR and FQNEAQ (reference sequence). V trimming: 4 bases; J trimming: 5 bases; junction bases outside the gene matches: 5.

The rearrangement links TRBV11-3 to TRBJ2-1, with D perhaps TRBD1 (6 bases). Per the germline V gene, CDR1 is SGHNT and CDR2 is YENEEA. The CDR3 runs 12 residues. The germline V and J ends were trimmed by 5 bases and 9 bases, with 11 bases remaining between them. In DNA form, the CDR3 reads TGTGCCAGCAGCCCTACAGGGACTGAGCAGTTCTTC. Translation: CASSPTGTEQFF.

The chain is built from TRBV7-9 and TRBJ1-1; D remains ambiguous. The CDR3 spans 12 residues. V lost 2 bases and J 4 bases, leaving 5 bases between the germline ends. The germline V gene encodes CDR1 SEHNR and CDR2 FQNEAQ (reference sequence). CDR3 protein: CASSLPGTEAFF. CDR3 nucleotides: TGTGCCAGCAGCTTACCAGGCACTGAAGCTTTCTTT.

This clone came up once. The V and J genes are TRBV29-1 and TRBJ2-5, with TRBD1 identical over 7 bases. The CDR3 has 12 amino acids. Germline V gives CDR1 SQVTM, CDR2 ANQGSEA. V lost 7 bases to trimming and J lost 3 bases; unmatched junction nucleotides: 5. The DNA of the CDR3 is TGCAGCGCTATGACAGGGAAAGAGACCCAGTACTTC. Protein: CSAMTGKETQYF.

The chain joins TRBV9 to TRBJ2-1; D gene unclear. This CDR3 contains 15 residues. V lost 1 base to trimming and J lost 0 bases, with 8 bases between them. Germline loops: CDR1 SGDLS, CDR2 YYNGEE. CDR3 protein: CASSVRISSYNEQFF. In DNA, the CDR3 is TGTGCCAGCAGCGTACGAATCAGCTCCTACAATGAGCAGTTCTTC.

This chain joins TRBV6-5 and TRBJ2-7; tentative D call: TRBD2 (7 bases). This CDR3 region has 15 residues. V lost 2 bases to trimming and J lost 3 bases, with 14 bases between them. From germline, CDR1 is MNHEY and CDR2 SVGAGI. The DNA of the CDR3 is TGTGCCAGCAGTTACCAACGGGGAGGGGGCTACGAGCAGTACTTC. Its protein is CASSYQRGGGYEQYF.

This rearrangement joins TRBV6-2 or TRBV6-3 to TRBJ1-5, with TRBD1 matching over 7 bases. The CDR3 is 16 amino acids. With 6 bases clipped from V and 6 bases from J, the junction kept 14 bases outside the gene matches. Looked up from germline, CDR1 is MNHEY and CDR2 is SVGEGT. The CDR3, as DNA: TGTGCCAGCAGCCCCCCCAGGGGGGCGCGAAGTCAGCCCCAGCATTTT. This translates into CASSPPRGARSQPQHF.

The chain joins TRBV2 to TRBJ1-5; 9 bases are shared with TRBD1. Trimming removed 7 bases from V and 4 bases from J; junction bases left unmatched: 5. Germline loops: CDR1 SNHLY, CDR2 FYNNEI. The CDR3 has 14 amino acids. CDR3 sequence: CASIVDRGNQPQHF. The CDR3 nucleotides are TGTGCCAGCATAGTGGACAGGGGAAATCAGCCCCAGCATTTT.

The rearrangement uses TRBV9 and TRBJ2-5, with TRBD2 identical over 12 bases. V was pared by 3 bases and J by 4 bases, with 7 bases of the junction left unmatched. There are 16 residues in the CDR3. Germline lookup yields CDR1 SGDLS and CDR2 YYNGEE. The CDR3 protein is CASSAHETSGGETQYF. As DNA, the CDR3 is TGTGCCAGCAGCGCGCACGAGACTAGCGGGGGAGAGACCCAGTACTTC. Together with reference TRBV9 and TRBJ2-5, the CDR3 gives the full variable domain: DSGVTQTPKHLITATGQRVTLRCSPRSGDLSVYWYQQSLDQGLQFLIQYYNGEERAKGNILERFSAQQFPDLHSELNLSSLELGDSALYFCASSAHETSGGETQYFGPGTRLLVL.

This sequence joins TRBV6-5 and TRBJ1-2; TRBD1 agrees at 9 bases. With 6 bases clipped from V and 0 bases from J, the junction kept 5 bases outside the gene matches. This CDR3 is 15 amino acids long. Germline loops: CDR1 MNHEY, CDR2 SVGAGI. In DNA, the CDR3 is TGTGCCAGCAGACAGGGGGCTTTCGCTAACTATGGCTACACCTTC. Translated: CASRQGAFANYGYTF.

The gene calls are TRBV13 and TRBJ1-3, with D maybe TRBD1 (5 bases). The V and J ends lost 0 bases and 4 bases respectively, with 13 bases between them. The germline CDR1 and CDR2 sequences are PRHDT and FYEKMQ (reference sequence). The CDR3 sequence is 16 residues long. CDR3 nucleotide sequence: TGTGCCAGCAGCTTAGGGACAGTGCTCGGGGGAAACACCATATATTTT. Translated, it gives CASSLGTVLGGNTIYF.

The chain is built from TRBV19 and TRBJ2-7; 8 bases line up with TRBD2. CDR1 is LNHDA, CDR2 SQIVND, per germline (reference sequence). Trimming removed 2 bases from V and 9 bases from J; junction bases left unmatched: 12. CDR3 length: 15 residues. Here the CDR3 reads CASSILQAGAAVQYF. As DNA, the CDR3 is TGTGCCAGTAGTATACTACAAGCGGGGGCGGCCGTGCAGTACTTC.

V is TRBV18 and J is TRBJ1-1, with TRBD1 as a possible D gene (5 bases). CDR1 and CDR2 from the germline V gene are KGHSH and LQKENI. CDR3 length: 14 amino acids. V dropped 2 bases and J dropped 1 base, with 8 bases sitting between them. The CDR3 is CASSPGAKNTEAFF. Here the CDR3 DNA reads TGTGCCAGCTCACCAGGGGCGAAGAACACTGAAGCTTTCTTT.

The chain employs TRBV30 and TRBJ1-2, with D perhaps matching TRBD1 (5 bases). The CDR3 runs to 16 residues. V dropped 4 bases and J dropped 4 bases, with 22 bases sitting between them. Germline lookup yields CDR1 GTSNPN and CDR2 SVGIG (reference sequence). Written as DNA, the CDR3 is TGTGCCTGGACTCTCGAGCAGGGCAGGTTGAGCTATGGCTACACCTTC. Its translation is CAWTLEQGRLSYGYTF.